The 11 T cell receptor beta chains reported below all come from one sample, sequenced in a study of long-term antiretroviral therapy in people with HIV. It was version v3.0 of the immunoSEQ assay that was run at survey level. Assay used: immunoSEQ multiplex PCR; TCRdb lists only in-frame clones, some missing. Among around 32,000 clones listed, about 87% were seen once. The sample consisted of unsorted PBMCs, taken 3.2 years before starting antiretroviral therapy. The receptors were gathered from a man aged 45-65 years with HIV.

The chain links TRBV6-5 to TRBJ2-3; D is ambiguous. The CDR3 is 13 residues long. Germline loops: CDR1 MNHEY, CDR2 SVGAGI. V lost 2 bases to trimming and J lost 3 bases, with 6 bases between them. This chain's CDR3 is CASSYMATDTQYF. In DNA form, the CDR3 reads TGTGCCAGCAGTTACATGGCAACAGATACGCAGTATTTT.

The chain combines TRBV5-6 with TRBJ2-5, with D hard to call. Looked up from germline, CDR1 is SGHDT and CDR2 is YYEEEE. The CDR3 length is 14 residues. Trimming cost V 4 bases and J 2 bases, with 12 bases left between them. CDR3 DNA sequence: TGTGCCAGCAGCCCGGTAGGAGTTCAAGAGACCCAGTACTTC. Protein sequence: CASSPVGVQETQYF. Complete variable domain (other parts from reference TRBV5-6 and TRBJ2-5): DAGVTQSPTHLIKTRGQQVTLRCSPKSGHDTVSWYQQALGQGPQFIFQYYEEEERQRGNFPDRFSGHQFPNYSSELNVNALLLGDSALYLCASSPVGVQETQYFGPGTRLLVL.

The gene calls are TRBV7-9 and TRBJ1-2, with D maybe TRBD1 (5 bases). V was cut by 5 bases and J by 1 base, with 8 bases left in between. This CDR3 spans 13 amino acids. Looked up from germline, CDR1 is SEHNR and CDR2 is FQNEAQ (reference sequence). The CDR3 spells CASSRDVNYGYTF. Written as DNA, the CDR3 is TGTGCCAGCAGCAGGGACGTTAACTATGGCTACACCTTC. Complete variable domain (other parts from reference TRBV7-9 and TRBJ1-2): DTGVSQNPRHKITKRGQNVTFRCDPISEHNRLYWYRQTLGQGPEFLTYFQNEAQLEKSRLLSDRFSAERPKGSFSTLEIQRTEQGDSAMYLCASSRDVNYGYTFGSGTRLTVV.

The rearrangement uses TRBV11-1 and TRBJ2-7; TRBD2 matches 10 bases. Per germline, CDR1 SGHAT and CDR2 FQDESV (reference sequence). Losses at the gene ends were 5 bases for V and 5 bases for J; bases not matched to a gene: 6. The CDR3 has 14 residues. CDR3 DNA sequence: TGTGCCAGCAGCCCGCGAGCGGGAGGGAACGAGCAGTACTTC. Translated: CASSPRAGGNEQYF.

The V call is TRBV11-2, the J call TRBJ2-5, with 7 bases identical to TRBD2. CDR1 is SGHAT, CDR2 FQNNGV, per germline. Losses at the gene ends were 1 base for V and 5 bases for J; bases not matched to a gene: 13. The CDR3 is 17 residues long. CDR3 coding DNA: TGTGCCAGCAGCTTAGTCCCCTGGGGGGGGGACCGGGAGACCCAGTACTTC. Encoded protein: CASSLVPWGGDRETQYF.

This clone was recorded once. The chain combines TRBV5-1 with TRBJ1-1, with 9 bases fitting TRBD1. Germline CDR1 SGHRS, CDR2 YFSETQ. V lost 3 bases, J lost 4 bases, and 4 bases stayed unmatched. CDR3 length: 14 amino acids. The CDR3 nucleotides read TGCGCCAGCAGCTGGGACAGGGTCAGCACTGAAGCTTTCTTT. Amino acid sequence: CASSWDRVSTEAFF.

The chain carries TRBV11-2 and TRBJ2-6, with TRBD1 matching over 11 bases. Germline assignment: CDR1 SGHAT and CDR2 FQNNGV. CDR3 length: 16 residues. V dropped 5 bases and J dropped 3; count of bases not matched to a gene: 3. CDR3 protein: CASSGQGARGANVLTF. The CDR3, as DNA: TGTGCCAGCAGCGGACAGGGGGCGCGTGGGGCCAACGTCCTGACTTTC.

V and J are TRBV23-1 and TRBJ2-5; no definite D call. TRBV23-1 is an ORF for which the function is uncertain. CDR3 length: 13 amino acids. Between the trimmed V and J ends, which lost 1 base and 2 bases, there was a span of 5 bases. CDR3: CASSQWGQETQYF. The CDR3 DNA reads TGCGCCAGCAGTCAATGGGGTCAAGAGACCCAGTACTTC.

The rearrangement links TRBV7-9 to TRBJ1-2; D is uncertain. The CDR3 has 11 amino acids. Germline assignment: CDR1 SEHNR and CDR2 FQNEAQ (reference sequence). Trimming stripped 5 bases from V and 8 bases from J, with 9 bases between. CDR3 DNA: TGTGCCAGCAGCGCCTCCGGGGGCTACACCTTC. It yields the protein CASSASGGYTF.

This chain uses TRBV5-1 with TRBJ2-5, with 11 positions matching TRBD2. The CDR3 spans 15 residues. From germline, CDR1 is SGHRS and CDR2 YFSETQ. V trimming: 7 bases; J trimming: 5 bases; junction bases outside the gene matches: 10. The CDR3 sequence: CASRLAGGQRETQYF. CDR3 nucleotides: TGCGCCAGCCGGCTAGCGGGGGGCCAAAGGGAGACCCAGTACTTC.

The chain recombines TRBV5-1 with TRBJ1-1; 7 positions match TRBD1. Germline lookup yields CDR1 SGHRS and CDR2 YFSETQ. The CDR3 length is 14 residues. With 0 bases clipped from V and 7 bases from J, the junction kept 6 bases outside the gene matches. The CDR3, as DNA: TGCGCCAGCAGCTTGGGCGACAGGGCCCATGAAGCTTTCTTT. It yields the protein CASSLGDRAHEAFF. The full variable domain, with the rest looked up from reference TRBV5-1 and TRBJ1-1, is KAGVTQTPRYLIKTRGQQVTLSCSPISGHRSVSWYQQTPGQGLQFLFEYFSETQRNKGNFPGRFSGRQFSNSRSEMNVSTLELGDSALYLCASSLGDRAHEAFFGQGTRLTVV.